The 11 T cell receptor beta chains given below trace back to one sample, sequenced in a study of shared clonotypes between healthy human individuals. Clones were read by immunoSEQ multiplex PCR, and TCRdb kept only the in-frame ones, dropping some. Among hundreds of thousands of clones listed, approximately 73% were seen once. The sample consisted of memory CD4+ T cells sorted from blood. Regarding subset: CD45RA-negative fraction. These receptors originate from a woman aged 25 to 39 in good health.

The genes are TRBV4-3 and TRBJ2-5; possible D gene TRBD1, 5 bases. The J call may be incorrect, as the DNA end agrees better with TRBJ2-7. The CDR3 has 15 amino acids. Germline-derived CDR1 and CDR2 are LGHNA and YSLEER. The CDR3 protein is CASSQAPTGGYEQYF. The DNA for the CDR3 is TGCGCCAGCAGCCAGGCCCCTACAGGTGGGTACGAGCAGTACTTC.

The chain has TRBV11-2 and TRBJ2-7; 7 bases agree with TRBD2. V gave up 5 bases and J gave up 4 bases; unmatched junction bases: 11. This CDR3 is built from 15 residues. Germline V gives CDR1 SGHAT, CDR2 FQNNGV. In nucleotides, the CDR3 is TGTGCCAGCAGCCCCCCAGGTGGGAGGGGATACGAGCAGTACTTC. Amino acids: CASSPPGGRGYEQYF.

This clone occurred a few times. The rearrangement links TRBV27 to TRBJ2-7; D not certain. The CDR3 covers 13 residues. With 6 bases removed from V and 2 bases from J, the gap between germline ends came to 11 bases. Germline V gene sequence: CDR1 MNHEY, CDR2 SMNVEV (reference sequence). CDR3 DNA: TGTGCCAGCAGCACCATCGATACCTACGAGCAGTACTTC. Translation: CASSTIDTYEQYF.

V is TRBV27 and J is TRBJ2-3; 8 nucleotides align to TRBD2. CDR3 length: 13 amino acids. Germline-derived CDR1 and CDR2 are MNHEY and SMNVEV (reference sequence). Unmatched junction bases numbered 4, after V lost 6 bases and J lost 5 bases. In DNA, the CDR3 is TGTGCCAGCAGGCGGGAGGTGGAAGATACGCAGTATTTT. Its protein product is CASRREVEDTQYF.

The chain combines TRBV4-2 with TRBJ2-1, with no clear D. CDR3 length equals 15 residues. Looked up from germline, CDR1 is LGHNA and CDR2 is YNFKEQ. V lost 0 bases, J lost 4 bases, and 10 bases lay in between. This CDR3 is CASSQDPGYYNEQFF. CDR3 bases: TGTGCCAGCAGCCAAGATCCCGGGTATTACAATGAGCAGTTCTTC.

The chain links TRBV2 to TRBJ2-7; a possible D gene is TRBD2 (6 bases). The V gene lost 5 bases and the J gene lost 1 base, with 9 bases spanning the gap. CDR1 and CDR2 from the germline V gene are SNHLY and FYNNEI. The CDR3 is made up of 13 amino acids. The CDR3 protein is CASSSGDSYEQYF. CDR3 DNA: TGTGCCAGCAGTTCGGGGGATTCCTACGAGCAGTACTTC. Looking up the rest from reference TRBV2 and TRBJ2-7 gives the full variable domain: EPEVTQTPSHQVTQMGQEVILRCVPISNHLYFYWYRQILGQKVEFLVSFYNNEISEKSEIFDDQFSVERPDGSNFTLKIRSTKLEDSAMYFCASSSGDSYEQYFGPGTRLTVT.

CDR3 in DNA: TGTGCCAGCAGCCCGGCGGCGGGTCTTTCGGAGACCCAGTACTTC. Amino acid sequence: CASSPAAGLSETQYF. V usage is TRBV7-7 and J usage is TRBJ2-5, with a possible D match to TRBD2 (5 bases). The V end lost 5 bases, the J end lost 5 bases, and 18 bases lay between the germline ends. CDR1 is SSHAT and CDR2 is FNYEAQ in the germline V gene (reference sequence). This CDR3 has 15 residues.

This chain joins TRBV27 and TRBJ2-5; 9 nucleotides match TRBD1. The DNA end is more similar to TRBJ2-7, so the J call may be wrong. The CDR3 sequence is 18 residues long. Germline lookup yields CDR1 MNHEY and CDR2 SMNVEV (reference sequence). The CDR3 DNA reads TGTGCCAGCAGTTTATACCCCAAACCGGGACAGGGACCCTACGAGCAGTACTTC. Its protein is CASSLYPKPGQGPYEQYF.

J is TRBJ2-6 and V is TRBV19, with 10 nucleotides matching TRBD2. Germline CDR1 is LNHDA and CDR2 is SQIVND (reference sequence). CDR3 length equals 17 residues. With V trimmed by 0 bases and J by 2 bases, 1 base remained unmatched. The CDR3 protein is CASSIEGLATGANVLTF. Here the CDR3 DNA reads TGTGCCAGTAGTATAGAGGGACTAGCGACTGGGGCCAACGTCCTGACTTTC.

This clone was seen ten or more times. Other DNA sequences of this sample code for an identical CDR3. V is TRBV7-8 and J is TRBJ2-3; TRBD2 matches 9 bases. The CDR3 is 14 residues long. CDR1 SGHVS and CDR2 FQNEAQ come from the germline V gene. V trimming: 2 bases; J trimming: 3 bases; junction bases outside the gene matches: 0. The CDR3 sequence is CASSLSGRTDTQYF. The CDR3 DNA follows: TGTGCCAGCAGCTTAAGCGGGAGGACAGATACGCAGTATTTT.

The chain couples TRBV19 to TRBJ2-6, with D possibly TRBD1 on 6 matching bases. This CDR3 has 18 residues. V lost 5 bases and J 0 bases, leaving 17 bases between the germline ends. Germline loops: CDR1 LNHDA, CDR2 SQIVND (reference sequence). In DNA form, the CDR3 reads TGTGCCAGTAGTTTTGGTATCAGGGGTAGCTCTGGGGCCAACGTCCTGACTTTC. This codes for CASSFGIRGSSGANVLTF.